This TCR beta chain is drawn from a study of T cell repertoires in cytomegalovirus infection. Study summary: An indication of both CMV infection and matching HLA type came from public TCR beta signatures. General study findings and limits: Identification of carriers of CMV plus the relevant HLA was performed using cumulative public TCR beta family frequency. The response measured ex vivo was dominated by TCR beta clonotypes (HLA-C-restricted and CMV-specific).

In regard to this clonotype: What it binds is unknown.

TCRdb reprocessed the reads via MiXCR and lists one record per CDR3 protein. The sample records about 740,000 distinct CDR3 sequences, 35% being singletons. Trimming shortened V by 2 bases and J by 4 bases, and 12 bases separated the two germline ends. This CDR3 spans 14 amino acids. The germline V gene encodes CDR1 SGHTA and CDR2 FQGNSA. This sequence originates from a human donor in good health (CMV status not recorded). Some clones in this sample may be carry-over from other donors' samples. V is TRBV7-2 and J is TRBJ2-7; D perhaps matches TRBD1 (6 bases). The material sequenced was PBMCs. CDR3 region: CASSLPSRGYEQYF. The CDR3, as DNA: TGTGCCAGCAGCTTACCGTCCAGGGGATACGAGCAGTACTTC.